This TCR beta chain was recovered during a study of blood T cell repertoires in COVID-19. Authors' processing steps: Cell counts per sample came from amplifying reference gene primers. Method: immunoSEQ multiplex PCR; TCRdb's copy keeps in-frame clones and lacks some. The V and J calls and the clone size are those of that table, but D and trimming were determined from the DNA. In the table there are about 58,000 clones, about 91% of which are singletons. Only one count was recorded for this clone. Per the germline V gene, CDR1 is MGHRA and CDR2 is YSYEKL. The CDR3 spans 17 residues. V was shortened by 0 bases and J by 8 bases, with 19 bases between the two germline ends.

The chain uses TRBV4-1 and TRBJ1-4; weak D call: TRBD1 (6 bases). Sequences were obtained from peripheral blood. This sequence originates from a woman aged 55-69 years with active COVID-19. The DNA for the CDR3 is TGCGCCAGCAGCCAAGAAGTACAGGGTAGGACAAAGGAAAAACTGTTTTTT. Protein product: CASSQEVQGRTKEKLFF.